One and the same sample provided the 30 T cell receptor beta chains below, sequenced in a study of monozygotic twins with inflammatory bowel disease. From the 5' RACE reads, TCRdb lists one entry per CDR3 protein and no DNA. The sample totals approximately 400,000 distinct CDR3 sequences. The sample was blood. These receptors all come from a human donor with ulcerative colitis or Crohn's disease, or a healthy co-twin of an affected twin (not recorded which).

The CDR3 spells CASSGTTVNTEAFF. The rearrangement links TRBV18 to TRBJ1-1; TCRdb names TRBD1, which stays unverified in the absence of DNA. The CDR3 has 14 amino acids. The germline gives CDR1 KGHSH, CDR2 LQKENI.

This CDR3 is CASTKTQRDTGELFF. The gene calls are TRBV6-2 or TRBV6-3 and TRBJ2-2. Germline loops: CDR1 MNHEY, CDR2 SVGEGT. The CDR3 has 15 amino acids.

The CDR3 is CASGIDQGTDTQYF. The J gene is TRBJ2-3, the V gene TRBV5-1. This CDR3 contains 14 residues. Germline assignment: CDR1 SGHRS and CDR2 YFSETQ.

The genes are TRBV5-1 and TRBJ2-1; TCRdb names TRBD2, which stays unverified in the absence of DNA. Germline V gene sequence: CDR1 SGHRS, CDR2 YFSETQ. The CDR3 spans 18 residues. The CDR3: CASSHRTSGGLSYNEQFF.

The chain couples TRBV7-2 to TRBJ2-7; TCRdb's D call, TRBD2, is unchecked because there is no DNA. The CDR3 runs 14 residues. The V gene's germline CDR1 is SGHTA and CDR2 FQGNSA. The CDR3 reads CASSPTSFAYEQYF.

The chain combines TRBV20-1 with TRBJ1-1. Germline V gene data show CDR1 as DFQATT and CDR2 as SNEGSKA (reference sequence). The CDR3 contains 14 residues. The CDR3 here is CSARVLSGNTEAFF.

The chain is built from TRBV14 and TRBJ1-6; the D call from TCRdb, TRBD1, cannot be confirmed without DNA. The germline V gene has CDR1 SGHDN and CDR2 FVKESK. The CDR3 extends over 12 amino acids. The CDR3 here is CASSRPGSPLHF.

J is TRBJ2-5 and V is TRBV5-1; with no DNA, the TCRdb D assignment of TRBD2 cannot be verified. This CDR3 has 16 residues. Germline-derived CDR1 and CDR2 are SGHRS and YFSETQ. This CDR3 is CASSLLTSGSQETQYF.

J is TRBJ2-3 and V is TRBV10-2; TCRdb designates TRBD1, a call that cannot be tested without DNA. The CDR3 consists of 14 residues. The germline V gene has CDR1 WSHSY and CDR2 SAAADI. The CDR3 here is CASSDWGAADTQYF.

The chain couples TRBV6-5 to TRBJ2-7; there is no DNA to check the TCRdb D call of TRBD1. This CDR3 is built from 16 residues. The germline V gene encodes CDR1 MNHEY and CDR2 SVGAGI. The CDR3 reads CASSYMTGTGVHEQYF.

This chain joins TRBV11-2 and TRBJ2-1; the TRBD1 assignment by TCRdb is unverifiable without DNA. Germline lookup yields CDR1 SGHAT and CDR2 FQNNGV. The length of the CDR3 is 15 residues. CDR3 region: CASSRGGTALNEQFF.

This rearrangement joins TRBV15 to TRBJ1-4; TCRdb's D call, TRBD1, is unchecked because there is no DNA. The CDR3 consists of 17 residues. CDR1 and CDR2 (germline): LNHNV, YYDKDF (reference sequence). The CDR3 here is CATSREPGTDRNEKLFF.

V gene TRBV27 combines with J gene TRBJ2-7; the TRBD1 assignment by TCRdb is unverifiable without DNA. The CDR3 spans 12 residues. The germline V gene has CDR1 MNHEY and CDR2 SMNVEV (reference sequence). CDR3 residues: CASSLLGREQYF.

This rearrangement joins TRBV2 to TRBJ2-7; checking the TCRdb D call of TRBD2 is not possible without DNA. Per the germline V gene, CDR1 is SNHLY and CDR2 is FYNNEI. The CDR3 sequence is 14 residues long. The CDR3 loop reads CASSASGGTYEQYF.

The chain is built from TRBV7-9 and TRBJ1-4; TCRdb's D call, TRBD1, is unchecked because there is no DNA. CDR1 and CDR2 (germline): SEHNR, FQNEAQ (reference sequence). The CDR3 loop spans 16 amino acids. The CDR3 is CASSQYVTAKNEKLFF.

This sequence joins TRBV7-7 and TRBJ2-1; TCRdb lists TRBD1, though no DNA is available to test this call. The CDR3 sequence is 15 residues long. Germline V CDR1 and CDR2: SSHAT, FNYEAQ (reference sequence). The CDR3 protein is CASSLGTGEVNEQFF. The entire variable domain, with the rest obtained from reference TRBV7-7 and TRBJ2-1, is as follows: GAGVSQSPRYKVTKRGQDVTLRCDPISSHATLYWYQQALGQGPEFLTYFNYEAQPDKSGLPSDRFSAERPEGSISTLTIQRTEQRDSAMYRCASSLGTGEVNEQFFGPGTRLTVL.

The chain combines TRBV9 with TRBJ2-4; TCRdb lists TRBD2, though no DNA is available to test this call. The CDR3 spans 14 residues. Germline values: CDR1 SGDLS, CDR2 YYNGEE. CDR3 region: CASSWRGELGIQYF.

The chain couples TRBV2 to TRBJ2-7; without DNA, the TCRdb call of TRBD2 cannot be checked. This CDR3 region has 13 residues. CDR1 is SNHLY, CDR2 FYNNEI, per germline. CDR3 in amino acids: CASQSGGVGEQYF.

The V call is TRBV20-1, the J call TRBJ2-1; TCRdb's D call, TRBD2, is unchecked because there is no DNA. The CDR3 extends over 15 amino acids. Germline lookup yields CDR1 DFQATT and CDR2 SNEGSKA (reference sequence). CDR3 sequence: CSASLPGRNSNEQFF.

V is TRBV7-3 and J is TRBJ2-2; TCRdb's D call of TRBD1 is untestable without DNA. From germline, CDR1 is SGHTA and CDR2 FQGTGA. The CDR3 has 16 amino acids. The CDR3 region is CASSRIAHGVTGELFF.

The V and J genes are TRBV7-2 and TRBJ2-1; the D gene TCRdb calls, TRBD2, cannot be checked with no DNA. Per the germline V gene, CDR1 is SGHTA and CDR2 is FQGNSA. The CDR3 is 16 amino acids. CDR3 sequence: CAGSPRRLAGTNEQFF.

The V call is TRBV30, the J call TRBJ2-5. CDR1 and CDR2 (germline): GTSNPN, SVGIG (reference sequence). The CDR3 is 11 amino acids. The CDR3 region is CAWTGSETQYF.

The chain uses TRBV5-5 and TRBJ2-5; checking the TCRdb D call of TRBD2 is not possible without DNA. The CDR3 is 15 amino acids. Germline CDR1 and CDR2: SGHKS and YYEKEE (reference sequence). The CDR3 loop is CASSRGVLAGETQYF.

The chain has TRBV30 and TRBJ2-1; TCRdb outputs TRBD1, but without DNA this stays unchecked. The CDR3 runs 14 residues. Germline V gene data show CDR1 as GTSNPN and CDR2 as SVGIG (reference sequence). This CDR3 reads CAWRRTGGYNEQFF.

V usage is TRBV20-1 and J usage is TRBJ2-7; TCRdb returns TRBD2, unconfirmable since there is no DNA. Germline V gene data show CDR1 as DFQATT and CDR2 as SNEGSKA (reference sequence). The CDR3 is made up of 14 amino acids. This CDR3 is CSALSRTTTGEQYF.

The chain links TRBV12-3 or TRBV12-4 to TRBJ2-3; there is no DNA to check the TCRdb D call of TRBD2. This CDR3 spans 14 amino acids. CDR3 protein: CASIETPSGDTQYF.

This chain links TRBV5-1 with TRBJ2-7. The CDR3 length is 15 residues. Germline CDR1 and CDR2: SGHRS and YFSETQ. CDR3 in amino acids: CASSLGLSATYEQYF.

V gene TRBV5-6 combines with J gene TRBJ1-1; absent DNA, TCRdb's TRBD1 call cannot be checked. This CDR3 comprises 15 residues. Germline assignment: CDR1 SGHDT and CDR2 YYEEEE. Here the CDR3 reads CASSVYRGSHTEAFF.

This chain uses TRBV4-3 with TRBJ2-7; with no DNA, the TCRdb D assignment of TRBD2 cannot be verified. This CDR3 is 15 amino acids long. From germline, CDR1 is LGHNA and CDR2 YSLEER. CDR3 protein: CASSQDGQSRYEQYF.

The rearrangement uses TRBV12-3 or TRBV12-4 and TRBJ1-2; TCRdb outputs TRBD1, but without DNA this stays unchecked. This CDR3 has 13 residues. The CDR3 is CASSLTGKGGYTF.